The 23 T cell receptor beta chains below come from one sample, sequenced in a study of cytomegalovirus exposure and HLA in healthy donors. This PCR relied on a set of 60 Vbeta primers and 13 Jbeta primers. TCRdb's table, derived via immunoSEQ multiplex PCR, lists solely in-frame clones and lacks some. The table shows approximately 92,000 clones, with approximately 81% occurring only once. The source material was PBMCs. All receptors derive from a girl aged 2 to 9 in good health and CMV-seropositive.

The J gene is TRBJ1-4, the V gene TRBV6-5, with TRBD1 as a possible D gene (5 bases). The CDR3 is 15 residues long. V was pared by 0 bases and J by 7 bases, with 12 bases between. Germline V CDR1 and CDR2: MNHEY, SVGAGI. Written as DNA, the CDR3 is TGTGCCAGCAGTTACTCCGGGGGGTCTAGTGAAAAACTGTTTTTT. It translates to CASSYSGGSSEKLFF.

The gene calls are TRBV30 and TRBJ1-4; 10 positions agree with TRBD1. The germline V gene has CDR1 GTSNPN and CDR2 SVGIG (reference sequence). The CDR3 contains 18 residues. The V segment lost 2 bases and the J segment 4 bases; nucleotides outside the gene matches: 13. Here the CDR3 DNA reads TGTGCCTGGAGTCCAAACTTCCGGGACAGGGGTGGTAATGAAAAACTGTTTTTT. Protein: CAWSPNFRDRGGNEKLFF. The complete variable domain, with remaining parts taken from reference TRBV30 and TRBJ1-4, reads SQTIHQWPATLVQPVGSPLSLECTVEGTSNPNLYWYRQAAGRGLQLLFYSVGIGQISSEVPQNLSASRPQDRQFILSSKKLLLSDSGFYLCAWSPNFRDRGGNEKLFFGSGTQLSVL.

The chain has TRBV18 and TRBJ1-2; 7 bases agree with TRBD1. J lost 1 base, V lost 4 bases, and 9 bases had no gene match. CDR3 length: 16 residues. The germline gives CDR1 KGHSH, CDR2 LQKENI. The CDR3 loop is CASSQGQAAINYGYTF. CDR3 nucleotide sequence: TGTGCCAGCTCACAAGGACAGGCGGCTATTAACTATGGCTACACCTTC. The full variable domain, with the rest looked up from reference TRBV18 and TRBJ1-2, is NAGVMQNPRHLVRRRGQEARLRCSPMKGHSHVYWYRQLPEEGLKFMVYLQKENIIDESGMPKERFSAEFPKEGPSILRIQQVVRGDSAAYFCASSQGQAAINYGYTFGSGTRLTVV.

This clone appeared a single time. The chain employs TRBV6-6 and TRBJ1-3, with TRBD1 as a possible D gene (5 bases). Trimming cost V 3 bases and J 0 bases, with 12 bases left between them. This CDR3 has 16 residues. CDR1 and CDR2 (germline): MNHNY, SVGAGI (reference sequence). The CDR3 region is CASSYWGPISGNTIYF. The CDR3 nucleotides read TGTGCCAGCAGTTATTGGGGCCCAATCTCTGGAAACACCATATATTTT.

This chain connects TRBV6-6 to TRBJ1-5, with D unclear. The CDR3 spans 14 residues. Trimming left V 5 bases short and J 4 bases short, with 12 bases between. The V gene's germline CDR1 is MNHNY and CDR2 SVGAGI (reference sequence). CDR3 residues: CASSIATSNQPQHF. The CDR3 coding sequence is TGTGCCAGCAGTATTGCCACATCGAATCAGCCCCAGCATTTT.

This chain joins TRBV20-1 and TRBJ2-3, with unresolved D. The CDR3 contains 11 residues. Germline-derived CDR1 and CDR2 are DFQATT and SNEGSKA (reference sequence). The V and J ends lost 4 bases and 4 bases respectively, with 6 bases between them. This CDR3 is CSAKHPDTQYF. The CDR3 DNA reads TGCAGTGCTAAACACCCAGATACGCAGTATTTT.

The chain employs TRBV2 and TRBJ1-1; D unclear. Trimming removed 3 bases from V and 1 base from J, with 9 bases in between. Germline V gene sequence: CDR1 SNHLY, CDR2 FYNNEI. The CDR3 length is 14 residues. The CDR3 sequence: CASSERSENTEAFF. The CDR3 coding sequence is TGTGCCAGCAGTGAGCGGTCAGAGAACACTGAAGCTTTCTTT.

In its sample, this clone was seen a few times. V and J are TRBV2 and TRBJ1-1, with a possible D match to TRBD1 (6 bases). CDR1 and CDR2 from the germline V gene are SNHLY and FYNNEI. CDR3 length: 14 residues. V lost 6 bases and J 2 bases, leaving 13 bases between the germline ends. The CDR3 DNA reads TGTGCCAGCAGCCTGGACAGTTTCAACACTGAAGCTTTCTTT. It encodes CASSLDSFNTEAFF.

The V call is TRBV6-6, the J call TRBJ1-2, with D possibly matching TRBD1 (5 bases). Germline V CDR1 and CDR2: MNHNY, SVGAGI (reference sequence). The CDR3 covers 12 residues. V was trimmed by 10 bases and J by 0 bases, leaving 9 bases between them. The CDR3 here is CAIQGANYGYTF. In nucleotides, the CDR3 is TGTGCCATTCAAGGGGCTAACTATGGCTACACCTTC.

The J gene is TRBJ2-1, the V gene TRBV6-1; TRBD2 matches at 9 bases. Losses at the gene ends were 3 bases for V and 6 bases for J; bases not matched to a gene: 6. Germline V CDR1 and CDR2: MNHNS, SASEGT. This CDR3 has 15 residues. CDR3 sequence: CASSDEAGGPNEQFF. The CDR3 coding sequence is TGTGCCAGCAGTGATGAAGCGGGAGGACCCAATGAGCAGTTCTTC.

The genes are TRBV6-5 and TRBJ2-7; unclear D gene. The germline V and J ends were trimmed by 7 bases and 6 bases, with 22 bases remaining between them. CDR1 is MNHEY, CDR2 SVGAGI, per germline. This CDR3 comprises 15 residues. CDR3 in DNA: TGTGCCAGCAACGCGAGAAACCTAATTCCCTCCGAGCAGTACTTC. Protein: CASNARNLIPSEQYF.

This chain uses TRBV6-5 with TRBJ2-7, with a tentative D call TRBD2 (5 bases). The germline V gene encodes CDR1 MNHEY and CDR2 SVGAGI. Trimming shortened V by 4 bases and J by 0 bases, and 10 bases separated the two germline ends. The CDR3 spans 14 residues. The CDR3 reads CASSLAGSSYEQYF. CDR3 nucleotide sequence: TGTGCCAGCAGTTTGGCGGGTTCCTCCTACGAGCAGTACTTC.

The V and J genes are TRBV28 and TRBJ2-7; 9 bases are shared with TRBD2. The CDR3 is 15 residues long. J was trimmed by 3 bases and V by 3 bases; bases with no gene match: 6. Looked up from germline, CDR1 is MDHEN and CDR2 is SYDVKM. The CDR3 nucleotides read TGTGCCAGCAGTTTTATCGCGGGAGGGGTCTACGAGCAGTACTTC. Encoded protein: CASSFIAGGVYEQYF.

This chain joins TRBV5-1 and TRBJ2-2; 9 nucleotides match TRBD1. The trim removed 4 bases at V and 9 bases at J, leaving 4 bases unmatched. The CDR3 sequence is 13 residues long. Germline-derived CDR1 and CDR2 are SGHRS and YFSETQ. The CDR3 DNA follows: TGCGCCAGCAGCCTGGGACAGGGTAGGGAGCTGTTTTTT. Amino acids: CASSLGQGRELFF.

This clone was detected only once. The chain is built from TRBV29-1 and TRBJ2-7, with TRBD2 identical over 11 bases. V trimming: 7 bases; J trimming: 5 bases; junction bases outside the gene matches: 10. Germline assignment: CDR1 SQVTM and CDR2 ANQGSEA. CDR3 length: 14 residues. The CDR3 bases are TGCAGCGGCGCTACTAGCGGGAGTCTCCACGAGCAGTACTTC. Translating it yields CSGATSGSLHEQYF.

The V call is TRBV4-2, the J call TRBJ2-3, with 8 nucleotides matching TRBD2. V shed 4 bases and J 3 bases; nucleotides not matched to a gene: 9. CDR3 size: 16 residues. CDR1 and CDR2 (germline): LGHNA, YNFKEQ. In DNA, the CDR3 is TGTGCCAGCAGCCTAACCGGGACTAGGGAGACAGATACGCAGTATTTT. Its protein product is CASSLTGTRETDTQYF.

The CDR3 DNA reads as TGTGCCAGCAGTGTTACAGGGGATAGCACAGATACGCAGTATTTT. This codes for CASSVTGDSTDTQYF. The chain recombines TRBV6-4 with TRBJ2-3; 7 bases align to TRBD1. The length of the CDR3 is 15 residues. V was pared by 4 bases and J by 0 bases, with 4 bases of the junction left unmatched. Germline CDR1 is MRHNA and CDR2 is SNTAGT.

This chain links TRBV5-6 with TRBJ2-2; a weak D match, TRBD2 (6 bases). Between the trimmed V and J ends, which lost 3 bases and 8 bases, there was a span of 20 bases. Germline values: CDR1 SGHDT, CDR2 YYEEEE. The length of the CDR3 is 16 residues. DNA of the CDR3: TGTGCCAGCAGCTCGAACCCCTCTAGCGTCAGGGGGGAGCTGTTTTTT. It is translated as CASSSNPSSVRGELFF. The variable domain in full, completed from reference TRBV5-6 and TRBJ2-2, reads DAGVTQSPTHLIKTRGQQVTLRCSPKSGHDTVSWYQQALGQGPQFIFQYYEEEERQRGNFPDRFSGHQFPNYSSELNVNALLLGDSALYLCASSSNPSSVRGELFFGEGSRLTVL.

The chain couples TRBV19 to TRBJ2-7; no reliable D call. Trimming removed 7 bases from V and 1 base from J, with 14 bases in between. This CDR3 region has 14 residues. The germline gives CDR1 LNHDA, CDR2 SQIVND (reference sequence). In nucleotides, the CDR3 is TGTGCCAGTAAAACCACAGTTTTATCCTACGAGCAGTACTTC. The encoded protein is CASKTTVLSYEQYF.

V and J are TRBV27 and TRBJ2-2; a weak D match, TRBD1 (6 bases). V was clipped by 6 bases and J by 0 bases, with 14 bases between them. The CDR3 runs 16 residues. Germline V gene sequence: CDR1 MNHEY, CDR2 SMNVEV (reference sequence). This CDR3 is CASRITGTTNTGELFF. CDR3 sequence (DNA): TGTGCCAGCAGAATCACCGGGACAACGAACACCGGGGAGCTGTTTTTT.

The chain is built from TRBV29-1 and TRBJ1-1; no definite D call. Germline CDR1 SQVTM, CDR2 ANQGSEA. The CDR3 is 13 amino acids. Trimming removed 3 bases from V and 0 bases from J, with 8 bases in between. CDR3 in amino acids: CSVDSVLNTEAFF. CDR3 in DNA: TGCAGCGTTGATTCGGTTCTGAACACTGAAGCTTTCTTT.

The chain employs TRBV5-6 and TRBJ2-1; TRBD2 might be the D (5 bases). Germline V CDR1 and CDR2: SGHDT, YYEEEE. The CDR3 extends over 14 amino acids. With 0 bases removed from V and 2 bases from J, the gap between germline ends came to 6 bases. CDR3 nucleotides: TGTGCCAGCAGCTTGGTCGGGACCTACAATGAGCAGTTCTTC. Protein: CASSLVGTYNEQFF.

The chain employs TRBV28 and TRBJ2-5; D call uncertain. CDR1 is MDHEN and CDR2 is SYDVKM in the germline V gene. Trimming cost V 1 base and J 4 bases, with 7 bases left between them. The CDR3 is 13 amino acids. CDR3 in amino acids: CASSLLIRETQYF. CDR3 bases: TGTGCCAGCAGTTTATTAATCCGAGAGACCCAGTACTTC.